Presented here are 8 T cell receptor beta chains from one specimen sequenced in a study of T cell repertoires in cytomegalovirus infection. Their antigen targets remain unknown. Each CDR3 protein is one row after TCRdb ran MiXCR on the reads. The sample has about 85,000 distinct CDR3 sequences; about 44% are singletons. The starting material was CD8+ T cells from cultured PBMCs, obtained from culture after CMV antigen stimulation. All receptors derive from a human donor in good health (CMV status not recorded). Some clones in this sample may be carry-over from other donors' samples.

This clonotype was counted only a few times. The chain employs TRBV4-1 and TRBJ2-2; possible D gene TRBD1, 5 bases. The CDR3 has 19 amino acids. CDR1 and CDR2 (germline): MGHRA, YSYEKL. The germline V and J ends were trimmed by 6 bases and 0 bases, with 23 bases remaining between them. In DNA form, the CDR3 reads TGCGCCAGCAGTATTAGGGTTGTCATGGACATCGCGAACACCGGGGAGCTGTTTTTT. Amino acids: CASSIRVVMDIANTGELFF.

The chain employs TRBV19 and TRBJ2-2; 9 nucleotides agree with TRBD1. Looked up from germline, CDR1 is LNHDA and CDR2 is SQIVND (reference sequence). After removal of 10 bases from V and 4 bases from J, the junction contained 19 bases not matched to a gene. The CDR3 consists of 18 residues. The CDR3 nucleotides read TGTGCCACCACCCGGGACAGGGATCGTCACTTCCCCACCGGGGAGCTGTTTTTT. This codes for CATTRDRDRHFPTGELFF.

This clonotype appeared once. This rearrangement joins TRBV24-1 to TRBJ1-2; 7 bases are shared with TRBD1. Looked up from germline, CDR1 is KGHDR and CDR2 is SFDVKD. This CDR3 region has 15 residues. Unmatched junction bases numbered 13, after V lost 8 bases and J lost 5 bases. In nucleotides, the CDR3 is TGTGCCACCACTCTACCGGGACAGTCCTTTTATGGCTACACCTTC. This sequence encodes CATTLPGQSFYGYTF.

In this sample, this clonotype turned up once. This chain connects TRBV28 to TRBJ2-7; 7 nucleotides line up with TRBD2. From germline, CDR1 is MDHEN and CDR2 SYDVKM. Germline trimming cut 7 bases from V and 0 bases from J; bases unmatched to any gene: 3. The CDR3 length is 13 residues. The CDR3 DNA sequence: TGTGCCAGCATCGGGAGGAGCTCCTACGAGCAGTACTTC. It specifies CASIGRSSYEQYF.

The rearrangement links TRBV12-3 or TRBV12-4 to TRBJ2-2, with 9 bases aligning to TRBD1. Germline trimming cut 7 bases from V and 5 bases from J; bases unmatched to any gene: 5. The CDR3 loop spans 14 amino acids. CDR3 in DNA: TGTGCCAGCATACAGGGGGCCCGGACCGGGGAGCTGTTTTTT. This translates into CASIQGARTGELFF.

This clonotype occurred a few times. V gene TRBV12-3 or TRBV12-4 combines with J gene TRBJ1-6; D possibly corresponds to TRBD1 (5 bases). The CDR3 consists of 17 residues. V was cut by 0 bases and J by 10 bases, with 19 bases left in between. This CDR3 is CASSLAELTGLRSPLHF. The CDR3 DNA sequence: TGTGCCAGCAGTTTAGCGGAACTAACAGGCCTACGGTCACCCCTCCACTTT.

The J gene is TRBJ2-1, the V gene TRBV12-3 or TRBV12-4; no clear D. This CDR3 contains 12 residues. The germline V and J ends were trimmed by 6 bases and 11 bases, with 14 bases remaining between them. CDR3 sequence: CASRRTEPKQFF. CDR3 coding DNA: TGTGCCAGCAGGCGGACGGAACCTAAGCAGTTCTTC.

The sample holds a few counts of this clonotype. The chain uses TRBV20-1 and TRBJ2-5; 7 bases line up with TRBD1. The CDR3 runs 14 residues. Germline V gene lookup returns CDR1 DFQATT and CDR2 SNEGSKA (reference sequence). With 6 bases clipped from V and 4 bases from J, the junction kept 11 bases outside the gene matches. Here the CDR3 DNA reads TGCAGTGCCCCGACCTTAGGGACAGTAGAGACCCAGTACTTC. This codes for CSAPTLGTVETQYF.